This TCR beta chain comes out of a study of T cell responses to AZD1222 COVID-19 vaccine (dated by TCRdb to about 2021). With regard to the full study: TCR sequencing covered approximately 230 trial participants: about 210 given two doses of AZD1222 and approximately 26 given two doses of MenACWY control vaccine. Trial participants were enrolled into age subgroups of 18-55, 56-69 and 70-plus years, which contained 148, 28 and 57 TCR-sequenced participants, respectively. General conclusions and limits of the study: The vaccine-associated CD4 TCRs covered the entire spike protein, and the dominant responses fell in regions 160-218 and 743-854. Nearly half of unique spike-specific TCRs reportedly recognized epitopes outside regions mutated in the B.1.351 and B.1.1.7 variants. In the small 56-69-year group, the increase in depth fell short of significance, most likely because of low power. Conclusions about previously exposed vaccinees were limited because only six or seven AZD1222 recipients were SARS-CoV-2 seropositive at baseline. After two AZD1222 doses, both the breadth and the depth of spike-specific TCRs were significantly higher than at day 0 and than in MenACWY recipients. Because no day 14 peak-response samples were available, repertoires were characterized only after the peak T cell response. Participants were mostly white British and included more females than males, and it was suggested by the authors that clonal diversity may have been underestimated.

Including the terminal cysteine and phenylalanine, the CDR3 comprises 14 residues. The retained sequence is limited to the CDR3, 42 bases, with the frame set at the first base. CDR1 and CDR2 are drawn from the germline V gene: SNHLY, FYNNEI. V and J are truncated by 1 base and 4 bases respectively, leaving an intervening sequence of 10 bases. In light of the paper, this sample's time point label describes: about 28 days (+/-7) after the second vaccine dose. The sample's treatment or condition label is to be understood as: meningococcal conjugate vaccine given as trial control. Vaccinee samples came from UK trials COV001 and COV002, including a single-blind randomized controlled phase 2/3 trial of AZD1222 (ChAdOx1 nCoV-19) in healthy adults. For TCRbeta chain sequencing, PBMC samples were collected from trial participants at day 0 and at day 28 after the second dose. The CDR3 regions of human TCRbeta chains were analyzed by immunosequencing. On the authors' methods: Repertoire TCRs were checked for matches against a reference library of SARS-CoV-2-specific TCRs that had been generated using the MIRA antigen-specificity platform. Breadth was defined as the fraction of unique TCRs that were SARS-CoV-2-associated, and depth was defined as the fraction of total T cells that were SARS-CoV-2-associated. Using the MIRA data, every spike-specific TCR was mapped to the spike region that the TCR reacted to and assigned to either a CD4 or a CD8 class. Log10-transformed breadth and depth values were compared by one-way ANOVA with Sidak's multiple comparisons tests. TCRdb carries this immuneACCESS record with in-frame sequences only. Its versions omit some clonotypes, under half of them owing to an unresolved V gene in the studies checked, with the rest unexplained. V and J calls and clone size are copied from that table; D and trimming were computed from the DNA. Counted in this sample were roughly 100,000 clones; roughly 86% of them appeared once. Of the sample, 2.5% to 4% is held by the ten largest clones.

With respect to this clone: No antigen is known for it. The sample holds no much larger clone one base away, and base qualities are not on file.

This specimen consisted of peripheral blood, obtained 28 days after the second dose of the MenACWY control vaccine. The sequence is built from TRBV2 and TRBJ1-2, with a weak D call of TRBD1 (5 bases match). The TCR originated in an adult who received the MenACWY meningococcal vaccine as a control. The DNA reads TGTGCCAGCAGTGAAGAGGAGGGGACCTATGGCTACACCTTC. Its translation reads: CASSEEEGTYGYTF.